The next 25 T cell receptor beta chains were all read from a single sample in a study of yellow fever vaccine responses in identical twins. TCRdb itself ran the RT-PCR reads through MiXCR, one entry per CDR3 protein. This sample carries fewer than 4,500 distinct CDR3 sequences, nearly 90% of them seen once, and the ten largest clones take about 1.8%. The material was T cells from blood (PBMCs), unsorted or a sorted subset (not recorded which), obtained before or after yellow fever vaccination (not recorded which). The receptors stem from a woman between 18 and 29 years old who received the yellow fever vaccine.

Only a few counts were recorded for this clonotype. V gene TRBV5-4 combines with J gene TRBJ1-2; TRBD1 matches at 7 bases. V shed 1 base and J 0 bases; nucleotides not matched to a gene: 3. Germline CDR1 SGHNT, CDR2 YYREEE (reference sequence). The CDR3 contains 15 residues. CDR3 bases: TGTGCCAGCAGCTTGTCGGGACAGTCTAACTATGGCTACACCTTC. Translation: CASSLSGQSNYGYTF.

The table lists this clonotype with a count of one. This sequence joins TRBV5-1 and TRBJ2-7; D remains unclear. This CDR3 comprises 15 residues. Trimming took off 0 bases at V and 2 bases at J, with 12 bases between the two ends. The germline gives CDR1 SGHRS, CDR2 YFSETQ. DNA for the CDR3: TGCGCCAGCAGCTTGGGGGTCAGTAATACCTACGAGCAGTACTTC. Encoded protein: CASSLGVSNTYEQYF.

This sequence joins TRBV7-6 and TRBJ2-7; D unclear. CDR3 length: 13 amino acids. V lost 3 bases to trimming and J lost 5 bases, with 11 bases between them. Germline CDR1 and CDR2: SGHVS and FNYEAQ. CDR3 bases: TGTGCCAGCAGCTTGTCACCTACCAACGAGCAGTACTTC. It codes for CASSLSPTNEQYF.

The J gene is TRBJ2-7, the V gene TRBV12-3 or TRBV12-4; D is unclear. The CDR3 contains 14 residues. Trimming left V 0 bases short and J 3 bases short, with 9 bases between. CDR3 coding DNA: TGTGCCAGCAGTTTAGCTGGGCTCGACTACGAGCAGTACTTC. The encoded protein is CASSLAGLDYEQYF.

The rearrangement uses TRBV2 and TRBJ2-1; 9 nucleotides align to TRBD1. V lost 10 bases and J lost 8; bases outside the gene matches: 15. The length of the CDR3 is 15 residues. Per the germline V gene, CDR1 is SNHLY and CDR2 is FYNNEI. In nucleotides, the CDR3 is TGTGCCACCCACTCCCCGGACAGGGGTCTGGATGAGCAGTTCTTC. This gives the protein CATHSPDRGLDEQFF.

In its sample, this clonotype was seen once. The V and J genes are TRBV29-1 and TRBJ2-1; D not resolved. This CDR3 spans 11 amino acids. V lost 5 bases, J lost 5 bases, and 7 bases lay in between. Germline loops: CDR1 SQVTM, CDR2 ANQGSEA. The CDR3 loop reads CSVSRDNEQFF. The CDR3 bases are TGCAGCGTTTCCAGAGACAATGAGCAGTTCTTC.

The rearrangement joins TRBV10-1 to TRBJ2-3, with D unclear. V lost 4 bases, J lost 2 bases, and 7 bases lay in between. From germline, CDR1 is WNHNN and CDR2 SYGVQD (reference sequence). This CDR3 region has 13 residues. CDR3 protein: CASSAQFTDTQYF. The CDR3 DNA follows: TGCGCCAGCAGTGCCCAATTCACAGATACGCAGTATTTT.

CDR3 bases: TGTGCCACCAGCAGACGCCGTCAGGACAATCAGCCCCAGCATTTT. This gives the protein CATSRRRQDNQPQHF. This chain connects TRBV15 to TRBJ1-5, with D unresolved. Germline CDR1 and CDR2: LNHNV and YYDKDF (reference sequence). This CDR3 is 15 amino acids long. V was trimmed by 2 bases and J by 3 bases, leaving 11 bases between them.

This rearrangement joins TRBV4-1 to TRBJ1-2, with 7 bases identical to TRBD1. CDR1 and CDR2 (germline): MGHRA, YSYEKL. The ends lost 1 base at V and 1 base at J; junction bases unmatched: 6. This CDR3 region has 16 residues. CDR3 nucleotide sequence: TGCGCCAGCAGCCAAGCTCCACAGGGGAATAACTATGGCTACACCTTC. Translating gives CASSQAPQGNNYGYTF.

The chain has TRBV29-1 and TRBJ2-2, with a possible D match to TRBD1 (5 bases). This CDR3 spans 12 amino acids. CDR1 is SQVTM, CDR2 ANQGSEA, per germline. The ends were cut back, 7 bases at V and 5 bases at J, with 11 bases in the middle. CDR3 nucleotide sequence: TGCAGCGGTTTCACAGGTACCGGGGAGCTGTTTTTT. Translation: CSGFTGTGELFF.

The V and J genes are TRBV11-1 and TRBJ1-4; a possible D gene is TRBD1 (6 bases). Trimming shortened V by 5 bases and J by 0 bases, and 10 bases separated the two germline ends. The CDR3 is 15 residues long. CDR1 and CDR2 (germline): SGHAT, FQDESV (reference sequence). This CDR3 reads CASSVSGATNEKLFF. CDR3 nucleotides: TGTGCCAGCAGCGTATCAGGGGCAACTAATGAAAAACTGTTTTTT.

A single count supports this clonotype. The J gene is TRBJ2-7, the V gene TRBV29-1; the D gene is possibly TRBD2 (5 bases). Germline CDR1 reads SQVTM; CDR2 reads ANQGSEA. The ends were cut back, 4 bases at V and 2 bases at J, with 9 bases in the middle. CDR3 length: 12 amino acids. The CDR3 region has the DNA TGCAGCGTTGGCGAGGGAACCTACGAGCAGTACTTC. It translates to CSVGEGTYEQYF.

This chain's CDR3 is CASSLTGPNTEAFF. The DNA of the CDR3 is TGTGCCAGCAGCTTGACAGGGCCGAACACTGAAGCTTTCTTT. This chain joins TRBV11-1 and TRBJ1-1, with 7 bases aligning to TRBD1. The V gene end was trimmed by 3 bases and the J gene end by 1 base; junction bases not matched to a gene: 2. CDR1 is SGHAT and CDR2 is FQDESV in the germline V gene (reference sequence). The CDR3 contains 14 residues.

The gene calls are TRBV15 and TRBJ2-3; no clear D. This CDR3 is built from 16 residues. CDR1 is LNHNV and CDR2 is YYDKDF in the germline V gene (reference sequence). V lost 0 bases to trimming and J lost 2 bases, with 12 bases between them. Written as DNA, the CDR3 is TGTGCCACCAGCAGAGATCGACTTCCGTACACAGATACGCAGTATTTT. Translated, it gives CATSRDRLPYTDTQYF.

This sequence joins TRBV11-3 and TRBJ2-7, with D perhaps matching TRBD2 (5 bases). Trimming removed 5 bases from V and 3 bases from J, with 11 bases in between. The CDR3 covers 13 residues. CDR1 and CDR2 from the germline V gene are SGHNT and YENEEA. The CDR3 sequence: CASSISGDYEQYF. As DNA, the CDR3 is TGTGCCAGCAGCATCTCCGGGGACTACGAGCAGTACTTC. Full variable domain (outside the CDR3, taken from reference TRBV11-3 and TRBJ2-7): EAGVVQSPRYKIIEKKQPVAFWCNPISGHNTLYWYLQNLGQGPELLIRYENEEAVDDSQLPKDRFSAERLKGVDSTLKIQPAELGDSAVYLCASSISGDYEQYFGPGTRLTVT.

This clonotype was seen a handful of times. The rearrangement joins TRBV4-1 to TRBJ1-1, with D unclear. CDR1 is MGHRA and CDR2 is YSYEKL in the germline V gene. Deletions cut 4 bases from V and 0 bases from J, with 12 bases between. The CDR3 sequence is 15 residues long. CDR3 in DNA: TGCGCCAGCAGCCCGATGGAGGGCCTGAACACTGAAGCTTTCTTT. Translating it yields CASSPMEGLNTEAFF.

The chain joins TRBV11-3 to TRBJ2-5; tentatively, D is TRBD2 (5 bases). Between the trimmed V and J ends, which lost 4 bases and 2 bases, there was a span of 8 bases. CDR3 length equals 13 residues. Germline V gene sequence: CDR1 SGHNT, CDR2 YENEEA. The CDR3 coding sequence is TGTGCCAGCAGCTCGGGATGGCAAGAGACCCAGTACTTC. It codes for CASSSGWQETQYF.

The gene calls are TRBV11-2 and TRBJ2-7, with 9 positions matching TRBD1. This CDR3 is built from 15 residues. The germline gives CDR1 SGHAT, CDR2 FQNNGV. Losses at the gene ends were 4 bases for V and 2 bases for J; bases not matched to a gene: 6. As DNA, the CDR3 is TGTGCCAGCAGCTCCCCGGGACAGGGAACCTACGAGCAGTACTTC. Protein product: CASSSPGQGTYEQYF.

About this clonotype itself: Compared with germline, one end of the junction differs, possibly owing to a read error. The V gene is TRBV11-1, the J gene TRBJ2-7; D is ambiguous. The germline CDR1 and CDR2 sequences are SGHAT and FQDESV (reference sequence). This CDR3 is built from 12 residues. The CDR3 nucleotides read TGTGCCAGCAGCTTAAACTCCGACGAGCAGTACTTC. Its protein is CASSLNSDEQYF.

This clonotype has just one count. The chain is built from TRBV4-1 and TRBJ1-1, with TRBD1 as a possible D gene (6 bases). The CDR3 contains 15 residues. Germline CDR1 and CDR2: MGHRA and YSYEKL. The V gene lost 0 bases and the J gene lost 3 bases, with 11 bases spanning the gap. CDR3 sequence reads: CASSQDRGADTEAFF. CDR3 bases: TGCGCCAGCAGCCAAGATCGGGGGGCTGACACTGAAGCTTTCTTT.

This chain uses TRBV29-1 with TRBJ2-7; D remains unclear. The CDR3 consists of 11 residues. Germline lookup yields CDR1 SQVTM and CDR2 ANQGSEA. V lost 5 bases to trimming and J lost 3 bases, with 8 bases between them. The CDR3 spells CSVTLNYEQYF. CDR3 nucleotide sequence: TGCAGCGTTACCCTAAACTACGAGCAGTACTTC.

This clonotype was seen just once. V gene TRBV2 combines with J gene TRBJ2-5, with TRBD1 matching 7 bases. Germline CDR1 reads SNHLY; CDR2 reads FYNNEI. The CDR3 consists of 13 residues. V dropped 6 bases and J dropped 5; count of bases not matched to a gene: 6. This chain's CDR3 is CASRVGQVETQYF. The CDR3 DNA sequence: TGTGCCAGCAGAGTTGGACAGGTGGAGACCCAGTACTTC.

This chain connects TRBV12-3 or TRBV12-4 to TRBJ2-1; D possibly corresponds to TRBD2 (6 bases). The CDR3 loop spans 13 amino acids. Trimming removed 8 bases from V and 7 bases from J, with 15 bases in between. CDR3 protein: CASVLALVNEQFF. In DNA form, the CDR3 reads TGTGCCAGCGTCCTAGCGCTAGTTAATGAGCAGTTCTTC.

J is TRBJ2-1 and V is TRBV28; 13 nucleotides line up with TRBD2. V lost 0 bases, J lost 8 bases, and 1 base stayed unmatched. Germline lookup yields CDR1 MDHEN and CDR2 SYDVKM. This CDR3 is built from 15 residues. This CDR3 reads CASSLWGLAGHEQFF. Written as DNA, the CDR3 is TGTGCCAGCAGTTTATGGGGACTAGCGGGGCATGAGCAGTTCTTC.

The J gene is TRBJ2-1, the V gene TRBV2, with 9 bases lining up with TRBD1. Germline V gene lookup returns CDR1 SNHLY and CDR2 FYNNEI. The CDR3 is made up of 13 amino acids. Unmatched junction bases numbered 1, after V lost 0 bases and J lost 10 bases. Here the CDR3 DNA reads TGTGCCAGCAGTGAAGCTGGACAGGGGGAGCAGTTCTTC. It translates to CASSEAGQGEQFF.